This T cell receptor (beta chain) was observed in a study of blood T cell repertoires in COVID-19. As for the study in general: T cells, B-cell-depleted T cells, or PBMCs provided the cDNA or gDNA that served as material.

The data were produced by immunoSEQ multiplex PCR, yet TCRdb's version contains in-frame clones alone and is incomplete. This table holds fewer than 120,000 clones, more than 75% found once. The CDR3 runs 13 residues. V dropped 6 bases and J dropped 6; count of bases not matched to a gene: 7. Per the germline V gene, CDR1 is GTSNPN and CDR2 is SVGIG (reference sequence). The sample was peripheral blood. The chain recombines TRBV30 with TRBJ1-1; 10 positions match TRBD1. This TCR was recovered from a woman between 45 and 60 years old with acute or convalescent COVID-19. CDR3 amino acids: CACETGGYPEAFF. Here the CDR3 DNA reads TGTGCCTGCGAGACAGGGGGCTATCCTGAAGCTTTCTTT. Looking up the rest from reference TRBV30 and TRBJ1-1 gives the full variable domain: SQTIHQWPATLVQPVGSPLSLECTVEGTSNPNLYWYRQAAGRGLQLLFYSVGIGQISSEVPQNLSASRPQDRQFILSSKKLLLSDSGFYLCACETGGYPEAFFGQGTRLTVV.